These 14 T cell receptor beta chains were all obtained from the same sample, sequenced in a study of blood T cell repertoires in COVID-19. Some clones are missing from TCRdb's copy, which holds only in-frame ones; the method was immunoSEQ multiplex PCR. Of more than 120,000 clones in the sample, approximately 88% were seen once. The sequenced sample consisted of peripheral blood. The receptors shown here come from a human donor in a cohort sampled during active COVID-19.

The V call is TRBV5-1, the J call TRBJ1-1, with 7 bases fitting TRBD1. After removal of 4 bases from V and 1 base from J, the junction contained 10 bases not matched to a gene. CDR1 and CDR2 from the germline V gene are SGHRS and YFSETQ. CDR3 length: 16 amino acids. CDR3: CASSLMPGQSNTEAFF. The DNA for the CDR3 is TGCGCCAGCAGCCTGATGCCGGGACAGTCGAACACTGAAGCTTTCTTT.

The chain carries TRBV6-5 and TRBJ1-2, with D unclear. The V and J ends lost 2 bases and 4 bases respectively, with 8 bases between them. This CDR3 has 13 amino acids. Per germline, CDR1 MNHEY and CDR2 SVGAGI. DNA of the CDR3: TGTGCCAGCAGTTACACGGAGGGCTATGGCTACACCTTC. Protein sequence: CASSYTEGYGYTF.

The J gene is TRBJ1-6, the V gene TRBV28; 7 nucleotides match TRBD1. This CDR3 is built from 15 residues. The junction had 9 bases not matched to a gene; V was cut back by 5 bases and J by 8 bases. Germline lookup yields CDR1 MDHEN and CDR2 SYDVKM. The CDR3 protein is CASSPRTGRDSPLHF. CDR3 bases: TGTGCCAGCAGTCCACGGACAGGACGGGATTCACCCCTCCACTTT.

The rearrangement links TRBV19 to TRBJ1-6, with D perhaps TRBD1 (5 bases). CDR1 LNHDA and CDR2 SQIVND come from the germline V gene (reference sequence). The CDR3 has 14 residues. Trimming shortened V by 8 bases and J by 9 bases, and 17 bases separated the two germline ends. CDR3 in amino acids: CASQRTQGFSPLHF. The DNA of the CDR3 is TGTGCCAGTCAACGGACCCAGGGCTTTTCACCCCTCCACTTT.

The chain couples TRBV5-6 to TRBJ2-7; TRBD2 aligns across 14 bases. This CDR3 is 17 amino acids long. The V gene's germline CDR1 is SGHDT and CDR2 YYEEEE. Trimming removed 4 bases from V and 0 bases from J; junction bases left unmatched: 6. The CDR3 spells CASSAGLAGVYSYEQYF. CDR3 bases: TGTGCCAGCAGCGCGGGACTAGCGGGGGTATACTCCTACGAGCAGTACTTC. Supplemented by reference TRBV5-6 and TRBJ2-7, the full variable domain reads DAGVTQSPTHLIKTRGQQVTLRCSPKSGHDTVSWYQQALGQGPQFIFQYYEEEERQRGNFPDRFSGHQFPNYSSELNVNALLLGDSALYLCASSAGLAGVYSYEQYFGPGTRLTVT.

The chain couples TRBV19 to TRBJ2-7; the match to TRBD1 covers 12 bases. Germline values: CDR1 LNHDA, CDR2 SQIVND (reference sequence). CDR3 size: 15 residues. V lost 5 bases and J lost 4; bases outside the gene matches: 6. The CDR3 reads CASSDGGQGAYEQYV. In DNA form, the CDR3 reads TGTGCCAGTAGTGACGGGGGACAGGGGGCTTACGAGCAGTACGTC.

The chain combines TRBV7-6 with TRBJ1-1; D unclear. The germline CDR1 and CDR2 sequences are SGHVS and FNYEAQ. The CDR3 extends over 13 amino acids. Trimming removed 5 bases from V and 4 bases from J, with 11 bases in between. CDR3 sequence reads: CASSQLRGTEAFF. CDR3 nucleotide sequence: TGTGCCAGCAGCCAACTCCGGGGCACTGAAGCTTTCTTT.

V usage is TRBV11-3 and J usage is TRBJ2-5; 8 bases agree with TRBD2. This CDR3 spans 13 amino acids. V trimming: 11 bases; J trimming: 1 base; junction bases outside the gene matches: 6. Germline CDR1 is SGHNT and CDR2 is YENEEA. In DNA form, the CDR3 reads TGTGCCCCTACCGGGGGGGGCCAAGAGACCCAGTACTTC. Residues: CAPTGGGQETQYF.

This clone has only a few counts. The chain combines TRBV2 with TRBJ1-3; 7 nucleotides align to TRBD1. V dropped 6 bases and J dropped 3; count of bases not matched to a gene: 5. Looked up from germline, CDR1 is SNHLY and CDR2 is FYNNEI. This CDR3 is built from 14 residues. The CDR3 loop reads CASSGTVNGNTIYF. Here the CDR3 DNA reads TGTGCCAGCAGCGGGACAGTCAATGGAAACACCATATATTTT.

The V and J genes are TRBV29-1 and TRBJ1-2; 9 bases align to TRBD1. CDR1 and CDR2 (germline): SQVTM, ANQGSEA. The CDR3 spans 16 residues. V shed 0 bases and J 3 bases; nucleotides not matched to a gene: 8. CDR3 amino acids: CSVEDLFGTGYYGYTF. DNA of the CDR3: TGCAGCGTTGAAGATCTTTTCGGGACAGGGTACTATGGCTACACCTTC.

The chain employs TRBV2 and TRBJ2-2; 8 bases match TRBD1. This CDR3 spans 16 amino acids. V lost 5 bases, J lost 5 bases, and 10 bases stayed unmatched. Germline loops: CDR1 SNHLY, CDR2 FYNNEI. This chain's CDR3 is CASSSGQGKGTGELFF. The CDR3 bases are TGTGCCAGCAGTTCAGGACAGGGCAAAGGAACCGGGGAGCTGTTTTTT.

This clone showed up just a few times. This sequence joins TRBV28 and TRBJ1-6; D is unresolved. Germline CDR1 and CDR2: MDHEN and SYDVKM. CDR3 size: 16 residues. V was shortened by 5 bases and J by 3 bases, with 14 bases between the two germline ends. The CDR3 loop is CASSPAAGSYNSPLHF. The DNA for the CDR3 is TGTGCCAGCAGTCCAGCCGCGGGCAGCTATAATTCACCCCTCCACTTT.

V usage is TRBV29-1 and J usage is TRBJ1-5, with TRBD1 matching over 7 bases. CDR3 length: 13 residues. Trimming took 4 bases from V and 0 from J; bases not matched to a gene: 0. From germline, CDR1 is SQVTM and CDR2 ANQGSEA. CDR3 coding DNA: TGCAGCGTTGGACAGGGTAGCAATCAGCCCCAGCATTTT. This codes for CSVGQGSNQPQHF.

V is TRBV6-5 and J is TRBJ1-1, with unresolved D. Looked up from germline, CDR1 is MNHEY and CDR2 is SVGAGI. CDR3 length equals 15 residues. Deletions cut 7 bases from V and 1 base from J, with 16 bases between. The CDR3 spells CASNSEGLENTEAFF. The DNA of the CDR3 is TGTGCCAGCAATTCCGAGGGTCTCGAGAACACTGAAGCTTTCTTT.